These T cell receptor beta chains were read from a single sample in a study of T cells in Graves' hyperthyroidism and ophthalmopathy. Via MiXCR, TCRdb re-called the multiplex PCR reads, giving one row per CDR3 protein. The sample yields 300,000 to 500,000 distinct CDR3 sequences, 14% to 15% seen once. Sequencing was done on a sample of blood. These receptors originate from a woman under 40 with Graves' hyperthyroidism. Both conserved end residues are trimmed from each CDR3. The order of the fields is V gene, CDR3 length, J gene, CDR3 protein.

TRBV28	11	TRBJ1-2	ASSLITGSGYT
TRBV11-1	15	TRBJ2-1	ASSPRYRASYYNEQF
TRBV28	12	TRBJ2-1	ASSSGQGLNEQF
TRBV5-1	13	TRBJ2-7	ASSFLTGSSNEQY
TRBV3-1	12	TRBJ1-4	ASSQDRPNEKLF
TRBV6-9	13	TRBJ2-7	ASSYGGDYSYEQY
TRBV27	12	TRBJ2-1	ASSRDRGYNEQF
TRBV10-3	16	TRBJ2-3	AISPTSGRAHSTDTQY
TRBV9	14	TRBJ2-3	ASSVGRLADTDTQY
TRBV10-2	13	TRBJ2-6	ASSGLDVGANVLT
TRBV11-2	12	TRBJ2-5	ASSFGGPQETQY
TRBV12-3/TRBV12-4	14	TRBJ1-6	ASSGQRLSNNSPLH
TRBV19	10	TRBJ1-2	ASSADRKGYT
TRBV12-3/TRBV12-4	12	TRBJ2-7	ASSLGLEPYEQY
TRBV9	14	TRBJ1-1	ASSVPRGRRNTEAF
TRBV11-3	11	TRBJ2-3	ASSLETRDTQY